One sample yielded the 16 T cell receptor beta chains listed below, sequenced in a study of control samples from healthy donors and cancer patients (dated by TCRdb to the early 2020s). The protocol used for the library was the immunoSEQ multiplex PCR assay. Sourced from immuneACCESS, this table was stored by TCRdb with only in-frame sequences that have V and J called. A share of the clones is absent; for the studies checked, an unresolved V gene accounts for under half, and the remainder has no known explanation. For this sample the table gives just over 150,000 clones, of which nearly 95% were detected only once. In total, the top ten clones hold approximately 2.5% of the sample. The sample was blood. Source of these receptors: a man aged 50 to 59 in good health.

The chain links TRBV11-2 to TRBJ2-2; the match to TRBD1 covers 8 bases. V shed 5 bases and J 5 bases; nucleotides not matched to a gene: 10. CDR1 and CDR2 (germline): SGHAT, FQNNGV. The CDR3 length is 16 residues. The CDR3 DNA sequence: TGTGCCAGCAGCCCGCGACAGGGGATTTTGACCGGGGAGCTGTTTTTT. As protein: CASSPRQGILTGELFF. Full variable domain (missing parts from reference TRBV11-2 and TRBJ2-2): EAGVAQSPRYKIIEKRQSVAFWCNPISGHATLYWYQQILGQGPKLLIQFQNNGVVDDSQLPKDRFSAERLKGVDSTLKIQPAKLEDSAVYLCASSPRQGILTGELFFGEGSRLTVL.

The V gene is TRBV2, the J gene TRBJ2-1; D is unresolved. Trimming shortened V by 2 bases and J by 4 bases, and 9 bases separated the two germline ends. From germline, CDR1 is SNHLY and CDR2 FYNNEI. The CDR3 consists of 14 residues. This chain's CDR3 is CASSELGVYNEQFF. CDR3 bases: TGTGCCAGCAGTGAACTGGGTGTTTACAATGAGCAGTTCTTC.

The chain recombines TRBV28 with TRBJ2-2, with 9 bases lining up with TRBD1. The V segment lost 6 bases and the J segment 7 bases; nucleotides outside the gene matches: 18. Germline loops: CDR1 MDHEN, CDR2 SYDVKM. The CDR3 covers 18 residues. The DNA for the CDR3 is TGTGCCAGCAGCCTAACCTATTCAGGGACAGGGTCGGTCGGGGAGCTGTTTTTT. Residues: CASSLTYSGTGSVGELFF.

This sequence joins TRBV3-1 (or the pseudogene TRBV3-2) and TRBJ2-7; TRBD2 is a possible D gene (5 bases). CDR3 size: 13 residues. Germline V gives CDR1 LGHDT, CDR2 YNNKEL (reference sequence). Trimming pared 1 base from V and 3 bases from J, leaving 7 bases between. The CDR3: CASSQVTSYEQYF. For the CDR3, the DNA is TGTGCCAGCAGCCAAGTTACTAGCTACGAGCAGTACTTC.

The chain recombines TRBV28 with TRBJ2-4, with TRBD2 matching over 9 bases. This CDR3 spans 15 amino acids. Losses at the gene ends were 7 bases for V and 5 bases for J; bases not matched to a gene: 9. CDR1 is MDHEN and CDR2 is SYDVKM in the germline V gene. The CDR3: CASTYLGLAENIQYF. CDR3 nucleotide sequence: TGTGCCAGCACCTATCTGGGACTAGCTGAAAACATTCAGTACTTC.

The V and J genes are TRBV28 and TRBJ1-5; D unclear. Deletions cut 8 bases from V and 1 base from J, with 6 bases between. This CDR3 region has 12 residues. CDR1 and CDR2 (germline): MDHEN, SYDVKM. DNA for the CDR3: TGTGCCAGCGACACCAGCAATCAGCCCCAGCATTTT. Translation: CASDTSNQPQHF.

The chain has TRBV7-3 and TRBJ2-2; 9 bases line up with TRBD1. Germline CDR1 is SGHTA and CDR2 is FQGTGA. V was clipped by 5 bases and J by 0 bases; unmatched bases: 4. The CDR3 totals 16 residues. This CDR3 is CASSPRTGANTGELFF. CDR3 nucleotide sequence: TGTGCCAGCAGCCCTCGGACAGGGGCGAACACCGGGGAGCTGTTTTTT.

The J gene is TRBJ2-1, the V gene TRBV10-1; 12 bases fit TRBD2. The CDR3 sequence is 16 residues long. The J segment lost 3 bases and the V segment lost 3 bases, leaving 3 bases of the junction unmatched. The germline gives CDR1 WNHNN, CDR2 SYGVQD (reference sequence). CDR3 sequence (DNA): TGCGCCAGCAGTGAAACTAGCGGGAGGATCTACAATGAGCAGTTCTTC. This sequence encodes CASSETSGRIYNEQFF.

In DNA, the CDR3 is TGTGCCAGCAGCCCCCAGGGACCAGACCGAAACATTCAGTACTTC. This codes for CASSPQGPDRNIQYF. V gene TRBV7-9 combines with J gene TRBJ2-4, with D perhaps given as TRBD1 or TRBD2 (5 bases each). Germline V gives CDR1 SEHNR, CDR2 FQNEAQ (reference sequence). The CDR3 sequence is 15 residues long. V dropped 5 bases and J dropped 6 bases, with 17 bases sitting between them.

The chain is built from TRBV19 and TRBJ2-3; 7 bases are shared with TRBD2. CDR3 length equals 14 residues. The J segment lost 1 base and the V segment lost 5 bases, leaving 3 bases of the junction unmatched. Germline loops: CDR1 LNHDA, CDR2 SQIVND (reference sequence). The CDR3 spells CASSGGVGTDTQYF. In DNA form, the CDR3 reads TGTGCCAGTAGTGGGGGGGTGGGCACAGATACGCAGTATTTT. Supplemented by reference TRBV19 and TRBJ2-3, the full variable domain reads DGGITQSPKYLFRKEGQNVTLSCEQNLNHDAMYWYRQDPGQGLRLIYYSQIVNDFQKGDIAEGYSVSREKKESFPLTVTSAQKNPTAFYLCASSGGVGTDTQYFGPGTRLTVL.

This sequence joins TRBV6-5 and TRBJ2-7, with 7 bases identical to TRBD2. The CDR3 spans 12 residues. Germline CDR1 and CDR2: MNHEY and SVGAGI. V dropped 7 bases and J dropped 4; count of bases not matched to a gene: 4. The CDR3 nucleotides read TGTGCCAGCACTGGGACTACGTACGAGCAGTACTTC. The encoded protein is CASTGTTYEQYF.

The V gene is TRBV2, the J gene TRBJ2-7; perhaps TRBD1 as D (7 bases). There are 14 residues in the CDR3. The germline V and J ends were trimmed by 4 bases and 4 bases, with 14 bases remaining between them. Germline V gene sequence: CDR1 SNHLY, CDR2 FYNNEI. CDR3: CASSVEGASYEQYF. CDR3 sequence (DNA): TGTGCCAGCAGTGTGGAGGGGGCGTCATACGAGCAGTACTTC.

The J gene is TRBJ2-3, the V gene TRBV6-4; 12 nucleotides match TRBD2. This CDR3 comprises 15 residues. Germline-derived CDR1 and CDR2 are MRHNA and SNTAGT. Losses at the gene ends were 5 bases for V and 4 bases for J; bases not matched to a gene: 4. The CDR3 DNA follows: TGTGCCAGCAGTATGACTAGCGGGAGTCCAGATACGCAGTATTTT. Translation: CASSMTSGSPDTQYF.

The CDR3 nucleotides read TGTGCCAGCAGAGGTCCAGATACGCAGTATTTT. Translated, it gives CASRGPDTQYF. The V gene is TRBV6-5, the J gene TRBJ2-3; no reliable D call. This CDR3 is 11 amino acids long. The V gene's germline CDR1 is MNHEY and CDR2 SVGAGI. The germline V and J ends were trimmed by 6 bases and 4 bases, with 5 bases remaining between them.

CDR3 protein: CASNYGQGSQPQHF. The CDR3 DNA reads TGTGCCAGCAACTATGGACAGGGAAGTCAGCCCCAGCATTTT. The chain links TRBV28 to TRBJ1-5, with 8 bases fitting TRBD1. The CDR3 is made up of 14 amino acids. V gave up 7 bases and J gave up 6 bases; unmatched junction bases: 8. From germline, CDR1 is MDHEN and CDR2 SYDVKM.

The V gene is TRBV3-1 (or the pseudogene TRBV3-2), the J gene TRBJ1-3; D gene ambiguous. The CDR3 has 15 amino acids. CDR1 is LGHDT and CDR2 is YNNKEL in the germline V gene (reference sequence). V was cut by 2 bases and J by 5 bases, with 13 bases left in between. The CDR3 coding sequence is TGTGCCAGCAGCCAAAGTCCGACAAACCGAAACACCATATATTTT. Its translation is CASSQSPTNRNTIYF.